The 26 T cell receptor beta chains below come from one sample, sequenced in a study of CD8+ T cells in alopecia areata (dated by TCRdb to the late 2010s). The sample's time point, from its label and the paper: baseline before oral tofacitinib. The library was produced with the immunoSEQ multiplex PCR assay. RNA was extracted from all samples and reverse transcribed into cDNA as template for TCR sequencing. TCRdb carries this immuneACCESS record with in-frame sequences only. Its versions omit some clonotypes, under half of them owing to an unresolved V gene in the studies checked, with the rest unexplained. Across this sample there are 150,000 to 200,000 clones, with more than 60% seen only once. Under 2% of the sample goes to the ten largest clones. The sequencing used CD4+ T cells sorted from blood, collected at week 0. These receptors all stem from a human donor with alopecia areata.

This chain links TRBV5-1 with TRBJ2-7, with D possibly called TRBD1 or TRBD2 (5 bases each). This CDR3 is 17 amino acids long. Trimming stripped 2 bases from V and 5 bases from J, with 23 bases between. The V gene's germline CDR1 is SGHRS and CDR2 YFSETQ. The CDR3 spells CASSLTGTPLSRHEQYF. The CDR3 nucleotides read TGCGCCAGCAGCTTAACCGGGACCCCCCTGAGTCGGCACGAGCAGTACTTC.

This chain joins TRBV7-2 and TRBJ2-2, with D perhaps matching TRBD1 (7 bases). Germline CDR1 reads SGHTA; CDR2 reads FQGNSA. The length of the CDR3 is 17 residues. V lost 5 bases and J 4 bases, leaving 20 bases between the germline ends. As DNA, the CDR3 is TGTGCCAGCAGCGCTCATCCAGGGGGGATTGGCACCGGGGAGCTGTTTTTT. Translation: CASSAHPGGIGTGELFF.

In its sample, this clone was seen once. J is TRBJ2-2 and V is TRBV5-1; D gene unclear. Between the trimmed V and J ends, which lost 2 bases and 0 bases, there was a span of 8 bases. CDR1 and CDR2 from the germline V gene are SGHRS and YFSETQ. The length of the CDR3 is 15 residues. CDR3 protein: CASSFDGANTGELFF. CDR3 nucleotides: TGCGCCAGCAGCTTCGATGGCGCGAACACCGGGGAGCTGTTTTTT.

The gene calls are TRBV6-1 and TRBJ2-5; 7 nucleotides align to TRBD1. Trimming at V came to 6 bases and at J to 1 base, leaving 2 bases not matched to a gene. The CDR3 is made up of 13 amino acids. Germline CDR1 MNHNS, CDR2 SASEGT. The CDR3: CASSGTAQETQYF. The CDR3 nucleotides read TGTGCCAGCAGCGGGACAGCCCAAGAGACCCAGTACTTC.

The chain is built from TRBV27 and TRBJ1-5; maybe TRBD1 (5 bases). The CDR3 is 14 amino acids. The germline V gene encodes CDR1 MNHEY and CDR2 SMNVEV (reference sequence). V lost 5 bases to trimming and J lost 2 bases, with 10 bases between them. As DNA, the CDR3 is TGTGCCAGCAGTCCGCCAGGGCGCAATCAGCCCCAGCATTTT. It is translated as CASSPPGRNQPQHF.

This clone has more than one count but fewer than ten. The rearrangement uses TRBV29-1 and TRBJ2-3; TRBD2 matches at 12 bases. The CDR3 has 14 residues. Germline-derived CDR1 and CDR2 are SQVTM and ANQGSEA. V was pared by 4 bases and J by 1 base, with 0 bases of the junction left unmatched. The CDR3 region is CSVGLAGGTDTQYF. CDR3 in DNA: TGCAGCGTTGGACTAGCGGGGGGCACAGATACGCAGTATTTT.

V usage is TRBV5-6 and J usage is TRBJ2-5; 7 nucleotides match TRBD1. V lost 1 base to trimming and J lost 0 bases; unmatched junction nucleotides: 12. CDR3 length: 18 residues. The germline V gene encodes CDR1 SGHDT and CDR2 YYEEEE. The CDR3 loop reads CASSLLGVLGQYQETQYF. CDR3 in DNA: TGTGCCAGCAGCTTGTTGGGGGTCCTGGGACAGTACCAAGAGACCCAGTACTTC. Filled out from reference TRBV5-6 and TRBJ2-5, the complete variable domain reads DAGVTQSPTHLIKTRGQQVTLRCSPKSGHDTVSWYQQALGQGPQFIFQYYEEEERQRGNFPDRFSGHQFPNYSSELNVNALLLGDSALYLCASSLLGVLGQYQETQYFGPGTRLLVL.

This clone was observed a single time. The chain links TRBV30 to TRBJ2-1; no definite D call. The germline V gene has CDR1 GTSNPN and CDR2 SVGIG (reference sequence). The CDR3 consists of 12 residues. The V end was cut by 0 bases, the J end by 7 bases, with 7 bases between. Here the CDR3 reads CAWSVRDNEQFF. The CDR3 region has the DNA TGTGCCTGGAGTGTTAGGGATAATGAGCAGTTCTTC.

This chain connects TRBV27 to TRBJ1-3; D perhaps matches TRBD1 (6 bases). Trimming shortened V by 3 bases and J by 0 bases, and 12 bases separated the two germline ends. The CDR3 loop spans 16 amino acids. Germline CDR1 is MNHEY and CDR2 is SMNVEV (reference sequence). CDR3 nucleotides: TGTGCCAGCAGTTTTTCAGGGGCAACCTCTGGAAACACCATATATTTT. It codes for CASSFSGATSGNTIYF.

The chain is built from TRBV10-3 and TRBJ1-6; maybe TRBD1 (6 bases). CDR1 is ENHRY, CDR2 SYGVKD, per germline. CDR3 length: 13 residues. V lost 6 bases and J lost 4, with 7 bases in between. DNA of the CDR3: TGTGCCATCAGGGACAGTTATAATTCACCCCTCCACTTT. It yields the protein CAIRDSYNSPLHF.

This rearrangement joins TRBV2 to TRBJ2-3; 7 bases agree with TRBD2. CDR3 length: 14 amino acids. Germline V gene data show CDR1 as SNHLY and CDR2 as FYNNEI. J lost 2 bases, V lost 11 bases, and 10 bases had no gene match. The DNA of the CDR3 is TGTGCCCGCCGTGGAGCGGGGACCACAGATACGCAGTATTTT. It translates to CARRGAGTTDTQYF.

This clone occurred a few times. V and J are TRBV2 and TRBJ1-1, with D maybe TRBD1 (6 bases). CDR3 length: 14 residues. Trimming shortened V by 5 bases and J by 5 bases, and 15 bases separated the two germline ends. Germline CDR1 SNHLY, CDR2 FYNNEI. Written as DNA, the CDR3 is TGTGCCAGCAGTCCACAGGGAAGGGGGACTGAAGCTTTCTTT. It encodes CASSPQGRGTEAFF.

The chain has TRBV7-3 and TRBJ2-5, with TRBD2 as a possible D gene (6 bases). The V gene's germline CDR1 is SGHTA and CDR2 FQGTGA. Trimming took 5 bases from V and 4 from J, leaving 17 bases between them. The CDR3 is 15 residues long. The CDR3 region is CASSRSSDVGETQYF. CDR3 in DNA: TGTGCCAGCAGCCGATCTAGCGATGTTGGAGAGACCCAGTACTTC.

This sequence joins TRBV19 and TRBJ1-1, with D perhaps matching TRBD1 (6 bases). V was shortened by 3 bases and J by 4 bases, with 9 bases between the two germline ends. CDR3 length: 13 residues. Germline values: CDR1 LNHDA, CDR2 SQIVND (reference sequence). The CDR3 is CASSIFRGTEAFF. The CDR3 DNA is TGTGCCAGTAGTATTTTCAGGGGCACTGAAGCTTTCTTT. Drawing the rest from reference TRBV19 and TRBJ1-1, the complete variable domain is DGGITQSPKYLFRKEGQNVTLSCEQNLNHDAMYWYRQDPGQGLRLIYYSQIVNDFQKGDIAEGYSVSREKKESFPLTVTSAQKNPTAFYLCASSIFRGTEAFFGQGTRLTVV.

This chain connects TRBV11-3 to TRBJ2-1; D perhaps matches TRBD1 (5 bases). The germline CDR1 and CDR2 sequences are SGHNT and YENEEA. Trimming took 5 bases from V and 9 from J, leaving 8 bases between them. The CDR3 totals 11 residues. CDR3 sequence: CASSHTGEQFF. In nucleotides, the CDR3 is TGTGCCAGCAGCCATACAGGTGAGCAGTTCTTC.

This clone showed up just a few times. The chain uses TRBV5-1 and TRBJ2-1; possibly TRBD2 for D (6 bases). There are 11 residues in the CDR3. CDR1 is SGHRS, CDR2 YFSETQ, per germline. The V gene lost 5 bases and the J gene lost 7 bases, with 7 bases spanning the gap. The CDR3 reads CASREGNEQFF. CDR3 coding DNA: TGCGCCAGCAGGGAGGGGAATGAGCAGTTCTTC.

This clone was detected a few times. The CDR3 loop reads CASSYDGDQPQHF. As DNA, the CDR3 is TGTGCCAGCAGTTACGATGGGGATCAGCCCCAGCATTTT. The chain couples TRBV6-6 to TRBJ1-5; D ambiguous. Trimming took 2 bases from V and 5 from J, leaving 7 bases between them. Germline V gives CDR1 MNHNY, CDR2 SVGAGI (reference sequence). The CDR3 has 13 amino acids.

The chain joins TRBV27 to TRBJ2-7, with D possibly TRBD1 on 5 matching bases. Germline V gene data show CDR1 as MNHEY and CDR2 as SMNVEV (reference sequence). The CDR3 covers 14 residues. Trimming removed 6 bases from V and 0 bases from J, with 12 bases in between. This CDR3 reads CASSPGHNSYEQYF. Written as DNA, the CDR3 is TGTGCCAGCAGCCCAGGACATAACTCCTACGAGCAGTACTTC.

This clone was found once. The chain is built from TRBV4-1 and TRBJ2-3; possibly TRBD2 for D (5 bases). The ends were cut back, 4 bases at V and 1 base at J, with 12 bases in the middle. Germline V gene data show CDR1 as MGHRA and CDR2 as YSYEKL. The length of the CDR3 is 15 residues. The CDR3 region is CASSPRAPGTDTQYF. The CDR3 DNA sequence: TGCGCCAGCAGCCCGAGGGCTCCTGGCACAGATACGCAGTATTTT.

This clone was observed a few times. The J gene is TRBJ1-1, the V gene TRBV30; 7 positions agree with TRBD1. There are 11 residues in the CDR3. Germline values: CDR1 GTSNPN, CDR2 SVGIG (reference sequence). J lost 6 bases, V lost 7 bases, and 5 bases had no gene match. CDR3 coding DNA: TGTGCCTACCGAGACAGGGCTGAAGCTTTCTTT. Translated: CAYRDRAEAFF.

The rearrangement joins TRBV29-1 to TRBJ2-5, with no clear D. With 8 bases removed from V and 2 bases from J, the gap between germline ends came to 12 bases. CDR3 length: 12 amino acids. From germline, CDR1 is SQVTM and CDR2 ANQGSEA. The CDR3 DNA follows: TGCAGCTCCCGCGCCGGACAAGAGACCCAGTACTTC. Translated: CSSRAGQETQYF.

The chain combines TRBV30 with TRBJ2-2, with a tentative D call TRBD1 (5 bases). In germline, CDR1 is GTSNPN, CDR2 SVGIG (reference sequence). The V gene lost 0 bases and the J gene lost 8 bases, with 10 bases spanning the gap. The CDR3 is made up of 13 amino acids. CDR3 in amino acids: CAWSVGVAGELFF. CDR3 in DNA: TGTGCCTGGAGTGTAGGGGTAGCAGGGGAGCTGTTTTTT.

In this sample, this clone turned up a few times. The J gene is TRBJ1-4, the V gene TRBV2; D is ambiguous. Germline values: CDR1 SNHLY, CDR2 FYNNEI. This CDR3 has 14 amino acids. Trimming removed 6 bases from V and 0 bases from J, with 8 bases in between. In DNA, the CDR3 is TGTGCCAGCAGGGACCGGTCAACTAATGAAAAACTGTTTTTT. As protein: CASRDRSTNEKLFF.

V and J are TRBV29-1 and TRBJ1-2; no reliable D call. The CDR3 is 13 amino acids. Germline V gene data show CDR1 as SQVTM and CDR2 as ANQGSEA. V lost 5 bases and J 6 bases, leaving 16 bases between the germline ends. CDR3 region: CSVLPDTTHGYTF. The CDR3 bases are TGCAGCGTTCTCCCCGACACCACCCATGGCTACACCTTC.

This clone occurred once. This sequence joins TRBV7-3 and TRBJ2-5, with a tentative D call TRBD2 (6 bases). The CDR3 runs to 14 residues. Trimming took 4 bases from V and 5 from J, leaving 14 bases between them. Germline V lookup: CDR1 SGHTA, CDR2 FQGTGA. CDR3 sequence (DNA): TGTGCCAGCAGCTCAATGGGGGGTGCGGAGACCCAGTACTTC. Its protein product is CASSSMGGAETQYF.

The CDR3 sequence: CASSQDRTEQFF. In DNA form, the CDR3 reads TGCGCCAGCAGCCAAGATCGTACTGAGCAGTTCTTC. This sequence joins TRBV4-3 and TRBJ2-1, with D unclear. Trimming removed 0 bases from V and 9 bases from J, with 6 bases in between. Germline V gene data show CDR1 as LGHNA and CDR2 as YSLEER. This CDR3 contains 12 residues.